This is a list of T cell receptor beta chains from one sample in a study of T cell responses to AZD1222 COVID-19 vaccine. Repertoires were generated with immunoSEQ multiplex PCR, while TCRdb's copy carries only in-frame clones and drops some. Among tens of thousands of clones listed, 75% to 90% were seen once. The sample was peripheral blood, taken 28 days after the second AZD1222 dose. The receptors here all came from an adult who received the AZD1222 COVID-19 vaccine. Each CDR3 is given with its conserved first and last residue. The order of the fields is D gene, V gene, clone size, J gene, CDR3 DNA, CDR3 protein. A D gene is named only where the DNA matches it firmly. Not every row has a clone size; where given, it reads once, few, many or a size class.

D gene: TRBD1; V gene: TRBV7-8; clone size: .; J gene: TRBJ2-5; CDR3 DNA: TGTGCCAGCAGCGGTTGGCCGGACAGGGGGTACCAAGAGACCCAGTACTTC; CDR3 protein: CASSGWPDRGYQETQYF
D gene: .; V gene: TRBV15; clone size: .; J gene: TRBJ1-4; CDR3 DNA: TGTGCCACCAGCAGGGGAGAAAAACTGTTTTTT; CDR3 protein: CATSRGEKLFF
D gene: TRBD1; V gene: TRBV10-3; clone size: once; J gene: TRBJ1-6; CDR3 DNA: TGTGCCACCCGGGATGTGACAGGGGATAATTCACCCCTCCACTTT; CDR3 protein: CATRDVTGDNSPLHF
D gene: .; V gene: TRBV5-5; clone size: .; J gene: TRBJ2-7; CDR3 DNA: TGTGCCAGCAGCCTTATCTACGAGCAGTACTTC; CDR3 protein: CASSLIYEQYF
D gene: .; V gene: TRBV7-2; clone size: .; J gene: TRBJ1-6; CDR3 DNA: TGTGCCAGCAGCTCCCCCCCTGCAGTCAATTCACCCCTCCACTTT; CDR3 protein: CASSSPPAVNSPLHF
D gene: .; V gene: TRBV19; clone size: .; J gene: TRBJ2-7; CDR3 DNA: TGTGCCAGTAGTATAATAATTTCGCACAACGAGCAGTACTTC; CDR3 protein: CASSIIISHNEQYF
D gene: TRBD2; V gene: TRBV10-2; clone size: .; J gene: TRBJ2-5; CDR3 DNA: TGCGCCAGCAGACTAGCGGGGGAAGAGACCCAGTACTTC; CDR3 protein: CASRLAGEETQYF
D gene: .; V gene: TRBV5-1; clone size: .; J gene: TRBJ1-2; CDR3 DNA: TGCGCCAGCAGCTTGGCGGGTTTTTATGGCTACACCTTC; CDR3 protein: CASSLAGFYGYTF
D gene: .; V gene: TRBV3-1/TRBV3-2; clone size: .; J gene: TRBJ2-3; CDR3 DNA: TGTGCCTCCGTTGGAGGGGGGGGCCGAGATACGCAGTATTTT; CDR3 protein: CASVGGGGRDTQYF
D gene: .; V gene: TRBV11-1; clone size: .; J gene: TRBJ1-5; CDR3 DNA: TGTGCCAGCAGCCGAACAGGAAGCAATCAGCCCCAGCATTTT; CDR3 protein: CASSRTGSNQPQHF
D gene: .; V gene: TRBV13; clone size: .; J gene: TRBJ2-3; CDR3 DNA: TGTGCCAGCAGCTTAAGACAGAGAGGGGGCACAGATACGCAGTATTTT; CDR3 protein: CASSLRQRGGTDTQYF
D gene: .; V gene: TRBV7-2; clone size: .; J gene: TRBJ1-2; CDR3 DNA: TGTGCCAGCAGCTTATTCGGGGCGCGAGGCTACACCTTC; CDR3 protein: CASSLFGARGYTF
D gene: .; V gene: TRBV11-3; clone size: .; J gene: TRBJ2-6; CDR3 DNA: TGTGCCAGCAGCTTACTCCGGGCCGCTTCTGGGGCCAACGTCCTGACTTTC; CDR3 protein: CASSLLRAASGANVLTF
D gene: TRBD1; V gene: TRBV24-1; clone size: .; J gene: TRBJ1-1; CDR3 DNA: TGTGCCACCAGTGATAGTGGGACAGGGAGTAGTCGAGCTTTCTTT; CDR3 protein: CATSDSGTGSSRAFF
D gene: .; V gene: TRBV6-5; clone size: .; J gene: TRBJ1-3; CDR3 DNA: TGTGCCAGCAGTTACTCTGCCGGGGGGTCTGGAAACACCATATATTTT; CDR3 protein: CASSYSAGGSGNTIYF
D gene: TRBD2; V gene: TRBV29-1; clone size: .; J gene: TRBJ2-3; CDR3 DNA: TGCAGCGCCCGCTTAGCCCGGAACATAGCGGGAGGGTCCACAGATACGCAGTATTTT; CDR3 protein: CSARLARNIAGGSTDTQYF
D gene: TRBD1; V gene: TRBV27; clone size: .; J gene: TRBJ1-2; CDR3 DNA: TGTGCCAGCAGATTCGGGTGGGACAGCAAATTCGGTGGCTACACCTTC; CDR3 protein: CASRFGWDSKFGGYTF
D gene: .; V gene: TRBV15; clone size: .; J gene: TRBJ2-5; CDR3 DNA: TGTGCCACCAGCAGAGATACAGGTCAAGAGACCCAGTACTTC; CDR3 protein: CATSRDTGQETQYF
D gene: .; V gene: TRBV2; clone size: .; J gene: TRBJ1-5; CDR3 DNA: TGTGCCAGCAGTGAAAGCCCAGTGAAAGTGCCCCAGCATTTT; CDR3 protein: CASSESPVKVPQHF
D gene: .; V gene: TRBV9; clone size: .; J gene: TRBJ1-2; CDR3 DNA: TGTGCCAGCAGCGGGGTGATAGAGGCTTTGGGCTACACCTTC; CDR3 protein: CASSGVIEALGYTF
D gene: TRBD1; V gene: TRBV29-1; clone size: few; J gene: TRBJ1-2; CDR3 DNA: TGCAGCGTTGTTAGACAGGGGCAGGCAGATGGCTACACCTTC; CDR3 protein: CSVVRQGQADGYTF
D gene: .; V gene: TRBV6-5; clone size: once; J gene: TRBJ1-5; CDR3 DNA: TGTGCCAGCACCTTACAGGGTGCCGGTCAGCCCCAGCATTTT; CDR3 protein: CASTLQGAGQPQHF